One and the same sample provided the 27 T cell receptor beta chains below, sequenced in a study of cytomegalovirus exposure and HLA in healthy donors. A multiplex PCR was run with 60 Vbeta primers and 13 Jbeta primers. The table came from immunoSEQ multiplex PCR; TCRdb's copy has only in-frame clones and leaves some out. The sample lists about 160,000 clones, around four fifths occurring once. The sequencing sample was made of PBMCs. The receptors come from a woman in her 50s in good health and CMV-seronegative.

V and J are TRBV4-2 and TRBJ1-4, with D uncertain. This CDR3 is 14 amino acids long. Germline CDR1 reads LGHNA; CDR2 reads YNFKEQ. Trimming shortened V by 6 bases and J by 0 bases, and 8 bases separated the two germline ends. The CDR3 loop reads CASSITATNEKLFF. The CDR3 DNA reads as TGTGCCAGCAGTATAACAGCAACTAATGAAAAACTGTTTTTT.

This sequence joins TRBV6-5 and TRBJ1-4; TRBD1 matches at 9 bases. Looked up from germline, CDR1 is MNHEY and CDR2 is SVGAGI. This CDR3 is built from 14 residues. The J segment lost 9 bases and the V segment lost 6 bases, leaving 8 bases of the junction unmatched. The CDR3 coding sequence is TGTGCCAGCAGGCTAACAGGGGGCAATCAAAAACTGTTTTTT. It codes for CASRLTGGNQKLFF.

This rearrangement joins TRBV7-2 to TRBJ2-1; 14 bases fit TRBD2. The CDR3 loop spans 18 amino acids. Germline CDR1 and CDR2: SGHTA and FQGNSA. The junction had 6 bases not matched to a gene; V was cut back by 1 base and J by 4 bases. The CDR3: CASSLGTSGRPSYNEQFF. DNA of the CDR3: TGTGCCAGCAGCTTAGGGACTAGCGGGAGGCCAAGTTACAATGAGCAGTTCTTC.

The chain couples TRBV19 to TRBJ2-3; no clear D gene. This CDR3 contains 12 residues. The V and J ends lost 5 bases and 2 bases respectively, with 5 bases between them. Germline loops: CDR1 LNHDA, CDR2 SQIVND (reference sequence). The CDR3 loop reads CASSWATDTQYF. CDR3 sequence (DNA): TGTGCCAGTAGTTGGGCCACAGATACGCAGTATTTT.

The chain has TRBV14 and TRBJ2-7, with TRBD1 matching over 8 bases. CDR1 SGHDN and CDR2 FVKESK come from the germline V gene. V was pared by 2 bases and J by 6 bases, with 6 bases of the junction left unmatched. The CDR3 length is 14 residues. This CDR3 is CASSQLDRGSEQYF. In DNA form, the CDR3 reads TGTGCCAGCAGCCAACTCGACAGGGGATCCGAGCAGTACTTC.

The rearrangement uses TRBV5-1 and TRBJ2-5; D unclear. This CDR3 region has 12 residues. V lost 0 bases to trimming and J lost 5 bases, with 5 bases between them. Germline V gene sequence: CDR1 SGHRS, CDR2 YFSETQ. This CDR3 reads CASSLDTETQYF. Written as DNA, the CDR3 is TGCGCCAGCAGCTTGGACACGGAGACCCAGTACTTC. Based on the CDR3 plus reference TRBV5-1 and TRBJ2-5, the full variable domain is KAGVTQTPRYLIKTRGQQVTLSCSPISGHRSVSWYQQTPGQGLQFLFEYFSETQRNKGNFPGRFSGRQFSNSRSEMNVSTLELGDSALYLCASSLDTETQYFGPGTRLLVL.

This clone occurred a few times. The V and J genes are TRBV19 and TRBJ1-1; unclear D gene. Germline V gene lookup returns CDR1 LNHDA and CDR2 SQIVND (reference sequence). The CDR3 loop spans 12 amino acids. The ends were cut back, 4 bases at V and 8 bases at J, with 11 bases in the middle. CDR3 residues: CASSTGMVEAFF. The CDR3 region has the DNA TGTGCCAGTAGTACCGGGATGGTAGAAGCTTTCTTT.

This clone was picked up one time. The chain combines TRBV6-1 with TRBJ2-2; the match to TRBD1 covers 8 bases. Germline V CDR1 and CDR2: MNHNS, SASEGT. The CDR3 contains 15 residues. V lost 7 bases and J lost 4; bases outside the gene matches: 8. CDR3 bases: TGTGCCAGCAACCAGGGGGCCCGGGGCACCGGGGAGCTGTTTTTT. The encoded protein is CASNQGARGTGELFF.

The CDR3 sequence is CASSAPGRVTEAFF. The CDR3 DNA sequence: TGTGCCAGCAGTGCACCCGGCAGGGTAACTGAAGCTTTCTTT. The genes are TRBV6-5 and TRBJ1-1; D is possibly TRBD1 (5 bases). Trimming stripped 5 bases from V and 5 bases from J, with 15 bases between. The CDR3 spans 14 residues. The germline V gene has CDR1 MNHEY and CDR2 SVGAGI.

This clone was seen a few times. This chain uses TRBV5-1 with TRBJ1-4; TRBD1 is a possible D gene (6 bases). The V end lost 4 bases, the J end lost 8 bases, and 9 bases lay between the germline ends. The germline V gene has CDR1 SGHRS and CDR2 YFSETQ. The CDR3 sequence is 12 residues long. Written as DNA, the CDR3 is TGCGCCAGCAGCCCCCAGGGGGAAAAACTGTTTTTT. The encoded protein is CASSPQGEKLFF. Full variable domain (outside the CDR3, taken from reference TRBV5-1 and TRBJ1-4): KAGVTQTPRYLIKTRGQQVTLSCSPISGHRSVSWYQQTPGQGLQFLFEYFSETQRNKGNFPGRFSGRQFSNSRSEMNVSTLELGDSALYLCASSPQGEKLFFGSGTQLSVL.

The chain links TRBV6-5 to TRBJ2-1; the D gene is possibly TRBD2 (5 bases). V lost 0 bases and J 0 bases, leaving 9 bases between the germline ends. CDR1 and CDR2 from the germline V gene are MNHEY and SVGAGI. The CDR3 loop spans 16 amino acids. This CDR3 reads CASSYSAGDSYNEQFF. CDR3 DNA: TGTGCCAGCAGTTACTCGGCCGGGGACTCCTACAATGAGCAGTTCTTC.

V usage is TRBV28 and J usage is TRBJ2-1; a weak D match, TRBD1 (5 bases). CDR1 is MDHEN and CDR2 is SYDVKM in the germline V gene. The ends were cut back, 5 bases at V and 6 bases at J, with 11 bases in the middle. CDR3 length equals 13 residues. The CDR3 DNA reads TGTGCCAGCAGTCTAGACAGAGGCAATGAGCAGTTCTTC. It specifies CASSLDRGNEQFF.

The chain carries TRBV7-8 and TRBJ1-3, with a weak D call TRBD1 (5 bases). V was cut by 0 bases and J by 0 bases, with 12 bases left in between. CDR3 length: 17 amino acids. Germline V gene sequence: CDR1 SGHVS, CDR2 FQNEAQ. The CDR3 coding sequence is TGTGCCAGCAGCTTAGCGGGGGGAAGGTCCTCTGGAAACACCATATATTTT. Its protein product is CASSLAGGRSSGNTIYF.

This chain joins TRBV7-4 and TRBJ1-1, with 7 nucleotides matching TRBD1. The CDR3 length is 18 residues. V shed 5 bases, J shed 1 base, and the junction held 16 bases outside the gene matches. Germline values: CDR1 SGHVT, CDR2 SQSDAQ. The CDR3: CASSPKRTRDRPNTEAFF. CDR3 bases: TGTGCCAGCAGCCCAAAGAGGACGAGGGACAGACCGAACACTGAAGCTTTCTTT.

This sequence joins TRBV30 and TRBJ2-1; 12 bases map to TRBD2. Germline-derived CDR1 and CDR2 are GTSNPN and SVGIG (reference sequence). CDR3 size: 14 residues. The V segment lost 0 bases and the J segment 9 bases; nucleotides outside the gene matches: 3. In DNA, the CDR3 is TGTGCCTGGAGTGTTACTAGCGGGAGGAGTGAGCAGTTCTTC. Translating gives CAWSVTSGRSEQFF.

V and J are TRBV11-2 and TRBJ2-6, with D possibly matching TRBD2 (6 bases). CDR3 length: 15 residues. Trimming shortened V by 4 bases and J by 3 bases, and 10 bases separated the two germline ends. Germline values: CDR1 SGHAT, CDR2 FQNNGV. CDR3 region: CASSWGLFGANVLTF. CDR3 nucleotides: TGTGCCAGCAGCTGGGGACTTTTTGGGGCCAACGTCCTGACTTTC.

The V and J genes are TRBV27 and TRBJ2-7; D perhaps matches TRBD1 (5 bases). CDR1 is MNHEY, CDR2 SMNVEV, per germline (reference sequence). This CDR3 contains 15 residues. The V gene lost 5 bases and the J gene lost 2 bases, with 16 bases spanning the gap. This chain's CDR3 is CASSPNIRGTYEQYF. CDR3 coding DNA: TGTGCCAGCAGTCCTAACATTAGGGGAACCTACGAGCAGTACTTC.

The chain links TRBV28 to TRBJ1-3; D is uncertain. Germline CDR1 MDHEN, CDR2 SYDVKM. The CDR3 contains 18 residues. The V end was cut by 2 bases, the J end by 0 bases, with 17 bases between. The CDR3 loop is CASSLTFLAGTSGNTIYF. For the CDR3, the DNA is TGTGCCAGCAGTTTAACGTTTTTGGCAGGAACCTCTGGAAACACCATATATTTT.

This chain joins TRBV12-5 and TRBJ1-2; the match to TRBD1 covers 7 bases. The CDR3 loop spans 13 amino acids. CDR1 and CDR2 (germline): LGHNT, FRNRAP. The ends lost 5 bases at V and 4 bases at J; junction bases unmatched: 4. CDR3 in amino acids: CASGTTGLYGYTF. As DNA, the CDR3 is TGTGCTAGTGGTACGACAGGGCTCTATGGCTACACCTTC.

Here the CDR3 DNA reads TGCGCCAGCAGCTTGGAGGGGGAGTGGGGATCTTTCTTT. Residues: CASSLEGEWGSFF. This chain joins TRBV5-1 and TRBJ1-1; maybe TRBD1 (6 bases). V gave up 0 bases and J gave up 12 bases, with 15 bases separating them. The CDR3 spans 13 residues. The germline CDR1 and CDR2 sequences are SGHRS and YFSETQ.

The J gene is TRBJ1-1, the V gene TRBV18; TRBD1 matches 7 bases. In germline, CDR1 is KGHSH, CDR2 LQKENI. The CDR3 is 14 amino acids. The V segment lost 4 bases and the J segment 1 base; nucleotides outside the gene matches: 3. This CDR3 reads CASSQRDRNTEAFF. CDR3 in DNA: TGTGCCAGCTCACAACGGGACAGGAACACTGAAGCTTTCTTT.

The CDR3 loop reads CASSRLGRGEKLFF. The CDR3 nucleotides are TGCGCCAGCAGCCGGCTAGGTCGGGGTGAAAAACTGTTTTTT. The chain couples TRBV4-1 to TRBJ1-4, with unresolved D. V lost 4 bases, J lost 7 bases, and 13 bases lay in between. Looked up from germline, CDR1 is MGHRA and CDR2 is YSYEKL. This CDR3 is built from 14 residues.

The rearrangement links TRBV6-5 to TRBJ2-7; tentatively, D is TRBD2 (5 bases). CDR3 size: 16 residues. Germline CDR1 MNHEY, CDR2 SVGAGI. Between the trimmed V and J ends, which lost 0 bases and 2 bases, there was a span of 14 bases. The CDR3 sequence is CASSYSLTGKTYEQYF. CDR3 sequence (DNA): TGTGCCAGCAGTTACTCGTTAACCGGGAAGACCTACGAGCAGTACTTC.

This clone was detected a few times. The CDR3 nucleotides are TGTGCCAGTACCACTTTACAGGGGGCATTGAGGTACACCTTC. The encoded protein is CASTTLQGALRYTF. The rearrangement joins TRBV28 to TRBJ1-2; 9 bases map to TRBD1. CDR1 and CDR2 (germline): MDHEN, SYDVKM. The ends lost 9 bases at V and 11 bases at J; junction bases unmatched: 16. The CDR3 sequence is 14 residues long.

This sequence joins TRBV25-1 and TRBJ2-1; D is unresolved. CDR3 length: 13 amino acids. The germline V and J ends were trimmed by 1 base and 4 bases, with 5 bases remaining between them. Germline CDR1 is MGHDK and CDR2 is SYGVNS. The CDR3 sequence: CASSEFNYNEQFF. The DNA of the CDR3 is TGTGCCAGCAGTGAATTTAATTACAATGAGCAGTTCTTC. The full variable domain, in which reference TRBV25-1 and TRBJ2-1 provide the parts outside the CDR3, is EADIYQTPRYLVIGTGKKITLECSQTMGHDKMYWYQQDPGMELHLIHYSYGVNSTEKGDLSSESTVSRIRTEHFPLTLESARPSHTSQYLCASSEFNYNEQFFGPGTRLTVL.

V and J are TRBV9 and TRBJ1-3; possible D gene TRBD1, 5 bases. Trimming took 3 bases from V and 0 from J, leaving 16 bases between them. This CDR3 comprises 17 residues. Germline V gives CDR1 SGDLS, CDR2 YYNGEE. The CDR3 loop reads CASSGRGGRTSGNTIYF. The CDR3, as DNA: TGTGCCAGCAGCGGCCGGGGGGGACGGACCTCTGGAAACACCATATATTTT.

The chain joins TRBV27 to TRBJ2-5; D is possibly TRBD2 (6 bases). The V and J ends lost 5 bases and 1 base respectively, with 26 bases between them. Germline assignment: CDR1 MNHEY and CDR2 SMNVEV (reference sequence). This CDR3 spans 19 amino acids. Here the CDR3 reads CASSPKPVKLTSFQETQYF. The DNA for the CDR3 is TGTGCCAGCAGTCCAAAACCGGTAAAGTTGACTAGTTTCCAAGAGACCCAGTACTTC.